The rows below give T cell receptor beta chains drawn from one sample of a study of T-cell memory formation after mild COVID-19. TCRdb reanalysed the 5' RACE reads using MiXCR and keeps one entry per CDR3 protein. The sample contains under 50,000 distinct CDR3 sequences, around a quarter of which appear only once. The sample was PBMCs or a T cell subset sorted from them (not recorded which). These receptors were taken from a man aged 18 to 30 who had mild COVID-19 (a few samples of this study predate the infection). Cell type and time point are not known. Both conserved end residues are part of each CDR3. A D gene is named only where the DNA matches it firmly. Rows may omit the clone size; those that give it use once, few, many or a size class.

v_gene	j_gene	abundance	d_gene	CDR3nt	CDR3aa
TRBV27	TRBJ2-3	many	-	TGTGCCAGCAGTTTAGGAGGCACAGATACGCAGTATTTT	CASSLGGTDTQYF
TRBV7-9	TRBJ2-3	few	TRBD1	TGTGCCAGCAGCTCGGGTCGACAGGGGGGGGATACGCAGTATTTT	CASSSGRQGGDTQYF
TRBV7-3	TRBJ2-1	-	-	TGTGCCAGCAGTTCAGAGGGGGGCTACAATGAGCAGTTCTTC	CASSSEGGYNEQFF
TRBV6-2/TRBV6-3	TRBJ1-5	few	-	TGTGCCAGCAGTGACAGTAGCAATCAGCCCCAGCATTTT	CASSDSSNQPQHF
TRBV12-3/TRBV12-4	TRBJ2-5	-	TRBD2	TGTGCCAGCAGCCGTCGACTAGCGGGGGCCCCCGGGGAGACCCAGTACTTC	CASSRRLAGAPGETQYF
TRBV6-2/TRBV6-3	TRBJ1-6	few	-	TGTGCCAGCCGCCAGGACAGAGATAATTCACCCCTCCACTTT	CASRQDRDNSPLHF
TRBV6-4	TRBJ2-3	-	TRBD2	TGTGCCAGCAGTTCAGGACTAGCGGGGTCAGATACGCAGTATTTT	CASSSGLAGSDTQYF
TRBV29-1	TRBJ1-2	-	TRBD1	TGCAGCGGTCGACAGGGAAGCTATGGCTACACCTTC	CSGRQGSYGYTF
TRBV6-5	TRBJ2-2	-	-	TGTGCCAGCAGTTACGTCCTACGGACCGCGAACACCGGGGAGCTGTTTTTT	CASSYVLRTANTGELFF
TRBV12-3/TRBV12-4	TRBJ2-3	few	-	TGTGCCAGCAGTTTTTACGGGGTTGGGACAGATACGCAGTATTTT	CASSFYGVGTDTQYF
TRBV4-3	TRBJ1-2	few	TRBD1	TGCGCCAGCAGCCAGGGACAGGGTTACTATGGCTACACCTTC	CASSQGQGYYGYTF
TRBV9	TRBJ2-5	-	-	TGTGCCAGCAGCGTTTCAGGGCTGGGAGAGACCCAGTACTTC	CASSVSGLGETQYF
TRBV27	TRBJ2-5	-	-	TGTGCCAGCAGTTTAATTGGCAGCAACCAAGAGACCCAGTACTTC	CASSLIGSNQETQYF
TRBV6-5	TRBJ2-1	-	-	TGTGCCAGCAGTTACAGCCGGGACGGACTTCGGAATGAGCAGTTCTTC	CASSYSRDGLRNEQFF
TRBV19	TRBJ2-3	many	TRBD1	TGTGCCAGTAGTCTCGCCGGGACAGGGAGCACAGATACGCAGTATTTT	CASSLAGTGSTDTQYF
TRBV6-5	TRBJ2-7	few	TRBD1	TGTGCCAGCAGCGAGGGACAGGGGGAGTACTTC	CASSEGQGEYF
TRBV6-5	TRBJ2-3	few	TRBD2	TGTGCCAGCAGTTACTCGACTAGCGGACACACAGATACGCAGTATTTT	CASSYSTSGHTDTQYF
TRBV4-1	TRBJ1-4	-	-	TGCGCCAGCAGCCAAGAGGGGGGGCTAAGCGAAAAACTGTTTTTT	CASSQEGGLSEKLFF
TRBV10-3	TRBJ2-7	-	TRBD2	TGTGCCATCAGTGAGCCCACACTAGCGGGGGGCTACGAGCAGTACTTC	CAISEPTLAGGYEQYF
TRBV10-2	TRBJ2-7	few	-	TGCGCCTCCGGCGTCCTCTGGGAGCAGTACTTC	CASGVLWEQYF
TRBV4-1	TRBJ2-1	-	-	TGCGCCAGCAGCCCGCGGGACTTTTCGATTGGTAGCTCCTACAATGAGCAGTTCTTC	CASSPRDFSIGSSYNEQFF
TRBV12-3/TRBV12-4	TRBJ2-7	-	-	TGTGCCAGCGGGGACACCTCCTACGAGCAGTACTTC	CASGDTSYEQYF
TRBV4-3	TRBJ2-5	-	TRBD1	TGCGCCAGCAGCCGGGACAGCGGAACGGGGGAGACCCAGTACTTC	CASSRDSGTGETQYF
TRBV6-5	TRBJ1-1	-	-	TGTGCCAGCAGTCCGAGTGGGCTTCACGAAGCTTTCTTT	CASSPSGLHEAFF
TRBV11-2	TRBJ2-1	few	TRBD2	TGTGCCAGCAGCTTAGTAGCGGGGGGTTTAAATGAGCAGTTCTTC	CASSLVAGGLNEQFF
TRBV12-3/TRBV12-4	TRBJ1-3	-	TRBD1	TGTGCCACCGAGGACAGGGGGAACACCATATATTTT	CATEDRGNTIYF
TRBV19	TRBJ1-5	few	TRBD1	TGTGCCAGTACAAGAGACAGGGGGCCCCAGCCCCAGCATTTT	CASTRDRGPQPQHF